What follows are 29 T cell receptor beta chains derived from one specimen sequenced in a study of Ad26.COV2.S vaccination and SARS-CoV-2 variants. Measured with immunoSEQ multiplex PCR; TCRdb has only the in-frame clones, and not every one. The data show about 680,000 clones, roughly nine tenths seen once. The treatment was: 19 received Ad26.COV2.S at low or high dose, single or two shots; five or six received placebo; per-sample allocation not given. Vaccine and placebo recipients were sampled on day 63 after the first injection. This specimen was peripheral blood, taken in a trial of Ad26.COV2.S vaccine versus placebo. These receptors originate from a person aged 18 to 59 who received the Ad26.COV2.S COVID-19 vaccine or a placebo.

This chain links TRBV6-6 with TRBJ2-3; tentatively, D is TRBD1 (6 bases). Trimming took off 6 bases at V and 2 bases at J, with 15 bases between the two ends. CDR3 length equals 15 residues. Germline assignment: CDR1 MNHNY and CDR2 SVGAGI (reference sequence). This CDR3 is CASRRGQGLTDTQYF. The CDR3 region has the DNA TGTGCCAGCAGAAGGGGCCAGGGGCTCACAGATACGCAGTATTTT.

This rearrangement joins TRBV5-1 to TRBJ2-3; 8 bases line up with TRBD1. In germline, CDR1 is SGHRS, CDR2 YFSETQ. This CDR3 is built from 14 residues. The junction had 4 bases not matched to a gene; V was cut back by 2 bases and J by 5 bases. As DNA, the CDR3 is TGCGCCAGCAGCTTCGGACAGGGTAGAGATACGCAGTATTTT. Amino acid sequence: CASSFGQGRDTQYF.

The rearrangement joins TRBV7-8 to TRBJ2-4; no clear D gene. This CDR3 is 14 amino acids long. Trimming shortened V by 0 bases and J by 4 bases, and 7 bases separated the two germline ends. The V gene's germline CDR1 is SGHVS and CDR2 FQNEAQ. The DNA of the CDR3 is TGTGCCAGCAGCTTAGCGGGCAGTAAAAACATTCAGTACTTC. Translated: CASSLAGSKNIQYF.

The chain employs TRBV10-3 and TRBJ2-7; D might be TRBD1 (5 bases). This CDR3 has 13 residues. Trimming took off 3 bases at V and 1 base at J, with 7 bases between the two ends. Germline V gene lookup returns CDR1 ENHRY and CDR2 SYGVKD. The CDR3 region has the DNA TGTGCCATCAGTGATCAGGGATCCTACGAGCAGTACTTC. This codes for CAISDQGSYEQYF.

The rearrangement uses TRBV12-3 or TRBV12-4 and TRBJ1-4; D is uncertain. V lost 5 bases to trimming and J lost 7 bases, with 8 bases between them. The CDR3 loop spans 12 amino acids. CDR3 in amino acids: CASSPRFEKLFF. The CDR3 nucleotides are TGTGCCAGCAGTCCCCGTTTTGAAAAACTGTTTTTT.

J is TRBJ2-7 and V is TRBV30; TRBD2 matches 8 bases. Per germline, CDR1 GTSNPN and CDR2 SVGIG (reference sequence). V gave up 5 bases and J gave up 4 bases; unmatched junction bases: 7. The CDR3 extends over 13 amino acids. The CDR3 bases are TGTGCCTGGGCGGGGGGTGTGGGGTACGAGCAGTACTTC. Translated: CAWAGGVGYEQYF.

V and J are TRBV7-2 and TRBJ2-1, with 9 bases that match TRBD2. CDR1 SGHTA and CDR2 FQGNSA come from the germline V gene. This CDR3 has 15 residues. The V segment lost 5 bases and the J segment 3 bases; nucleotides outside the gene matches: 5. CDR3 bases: TGTGCCAGCAGCGGTAGCGGGGGAGGCTACAATGAGCAGTTCTTC. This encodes CASSGSGGGYNEQFF. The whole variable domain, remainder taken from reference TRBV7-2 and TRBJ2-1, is GAGVSQSPSNKVTEKGKDVELRCDPISGHTALYWYRQSLGQGLEFLIYFQGNSAPDKSGLPSDRFSAERTGGSVSTLTIQRTQQEDSAVYLCASSGSGGGYNEQFFGPGTRLTVL.

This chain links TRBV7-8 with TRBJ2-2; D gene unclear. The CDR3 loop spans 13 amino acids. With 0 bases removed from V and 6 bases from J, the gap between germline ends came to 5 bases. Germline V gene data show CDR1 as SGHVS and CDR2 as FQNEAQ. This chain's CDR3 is CASSLAGPGELFF. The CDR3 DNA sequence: TGTGCCAGCAGCTTAGCAGGGCCCGGGGAGCTGTTTTTT.

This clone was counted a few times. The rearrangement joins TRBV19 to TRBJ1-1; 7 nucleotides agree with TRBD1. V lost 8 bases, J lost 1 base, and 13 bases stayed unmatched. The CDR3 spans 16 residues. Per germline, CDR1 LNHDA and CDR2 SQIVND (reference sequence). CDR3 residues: CASSRDSKKSNTEAFF. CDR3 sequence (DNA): TGTGCCAGTTCTAGGGACAGCAAAAAATCGAACACTGAAGCTTTCTTT.

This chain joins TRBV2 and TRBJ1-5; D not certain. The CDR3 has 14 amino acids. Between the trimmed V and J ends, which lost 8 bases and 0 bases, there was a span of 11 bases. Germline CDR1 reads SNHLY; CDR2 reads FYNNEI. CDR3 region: CASSTLDSNQPQHF. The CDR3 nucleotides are TGTGCCAGCTCGACCTTGGATAGCAATCAGCCCCAGCATTTT.

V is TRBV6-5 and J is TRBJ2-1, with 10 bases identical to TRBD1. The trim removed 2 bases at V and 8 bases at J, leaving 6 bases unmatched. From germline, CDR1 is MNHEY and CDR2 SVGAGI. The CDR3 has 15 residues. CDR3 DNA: TGTGCCAGCAGTTACCAGGACAGGGGGTACTATGAGCAGTTCTTC. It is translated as CASSYQDRGYYEQFF.

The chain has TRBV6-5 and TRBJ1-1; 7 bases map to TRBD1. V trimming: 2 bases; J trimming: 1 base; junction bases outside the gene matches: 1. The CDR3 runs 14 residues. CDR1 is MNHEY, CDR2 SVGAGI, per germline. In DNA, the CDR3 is TGTGCCAGCAGTTACGAGGGGGCGAACACTGAAGCTTTCTTT. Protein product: CASSYEGANTEAFF.

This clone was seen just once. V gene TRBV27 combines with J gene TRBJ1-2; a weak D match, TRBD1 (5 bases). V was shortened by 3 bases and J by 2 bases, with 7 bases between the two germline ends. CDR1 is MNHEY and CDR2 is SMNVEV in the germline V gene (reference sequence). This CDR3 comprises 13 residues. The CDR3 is CASSFRGNYGYTF. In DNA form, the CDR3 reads TGTGCCAGCAGTTTTAGGGGAAACTATGGCTACACCTTC.

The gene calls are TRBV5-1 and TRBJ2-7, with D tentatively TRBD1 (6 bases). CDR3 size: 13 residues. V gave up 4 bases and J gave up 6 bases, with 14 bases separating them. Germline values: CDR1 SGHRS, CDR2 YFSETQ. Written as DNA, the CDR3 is TGCGCCAGCAGCCCCGGACAGATGGGCGAGCAGTACTTC. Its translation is CASSPGQMGEQYF.

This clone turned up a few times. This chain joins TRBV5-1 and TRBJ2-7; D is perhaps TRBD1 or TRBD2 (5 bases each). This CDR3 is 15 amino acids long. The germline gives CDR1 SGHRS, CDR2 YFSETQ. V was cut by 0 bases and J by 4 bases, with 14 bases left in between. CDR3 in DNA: TGCGCCAGCAGCTTGGTGTGGGGACCCACATACGAGCAGTACTTC. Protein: CASSLVWGPTYEQYF.

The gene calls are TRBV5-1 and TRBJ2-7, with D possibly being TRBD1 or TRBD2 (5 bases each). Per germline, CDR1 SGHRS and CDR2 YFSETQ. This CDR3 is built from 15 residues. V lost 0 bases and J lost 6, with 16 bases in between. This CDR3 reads CASSLAVSGLREQYF. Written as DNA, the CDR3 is TGCGCCAGCAGCTTGGCCGTTTCGGGGCTACGCGAGCAGTACTTC.

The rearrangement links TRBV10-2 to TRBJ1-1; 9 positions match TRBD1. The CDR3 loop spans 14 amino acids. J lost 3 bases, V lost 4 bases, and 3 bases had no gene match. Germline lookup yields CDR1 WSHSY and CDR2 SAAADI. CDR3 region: CASSGDRDHTEAFF. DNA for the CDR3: TGCGCCAGCAGTGGGGACAGGGATCACACTGAAGCTTTCTTT.

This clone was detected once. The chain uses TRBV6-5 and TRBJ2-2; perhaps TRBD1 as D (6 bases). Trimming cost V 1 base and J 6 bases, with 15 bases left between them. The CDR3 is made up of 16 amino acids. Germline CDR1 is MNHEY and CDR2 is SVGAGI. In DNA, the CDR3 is TGTGCCAGCAGTTACTGGGGCAGGGGACGAGCCGGGGAGCTGTTTTTT. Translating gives CASSYWGRGRAGELFF.

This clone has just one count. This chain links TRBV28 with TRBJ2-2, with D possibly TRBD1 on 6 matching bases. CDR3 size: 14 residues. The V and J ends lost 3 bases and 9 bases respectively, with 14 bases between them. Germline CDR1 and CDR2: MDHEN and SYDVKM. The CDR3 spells CASSLWQGFRELFF. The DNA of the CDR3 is TGTGCCAGCAGTTTGTGGCAGGGGTTCCGGGAGCTGTTTTTT.

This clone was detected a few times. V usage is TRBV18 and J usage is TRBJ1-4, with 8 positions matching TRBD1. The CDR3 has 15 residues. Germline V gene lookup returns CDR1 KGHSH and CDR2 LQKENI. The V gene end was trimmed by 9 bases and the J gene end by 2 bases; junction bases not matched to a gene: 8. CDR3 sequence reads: CASRTGTRTNEKLFF. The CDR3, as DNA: TGTGCCAGTCGGACAGGGACCCGGACTAATGAAAAACTGTTTTTT. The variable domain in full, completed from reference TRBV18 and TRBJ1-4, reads NAGVMQNPRHLVRRRGQEARLRCSPMKGHSHVYWYRQLPEEGLKFMVYLQKENIIDESGMPKERFSAEFPKEGPSILRIQQVVRGDSAAYFCASRTGTRTNEKLFFGSGTQLSVL.

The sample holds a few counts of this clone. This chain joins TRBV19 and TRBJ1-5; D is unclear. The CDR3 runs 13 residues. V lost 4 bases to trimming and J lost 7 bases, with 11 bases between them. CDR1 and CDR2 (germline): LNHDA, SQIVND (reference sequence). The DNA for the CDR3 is TGTGCCAGTAGTACGTTCCGCGGACAGCCCCAGCATTTT. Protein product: CASSTFRGQPQHF.

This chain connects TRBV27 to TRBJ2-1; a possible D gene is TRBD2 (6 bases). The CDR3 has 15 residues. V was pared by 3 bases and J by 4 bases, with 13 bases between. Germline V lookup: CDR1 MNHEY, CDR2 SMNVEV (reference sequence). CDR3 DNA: TGTGCCAGCAGTTTTTTGTCCGGGAGTTACAATGAGCAGTTCTTC. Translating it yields CASSFLSGSYNEQFF.

The CDR3 loop is CASSLEGWHTEAFF. In DNA form, the CDR3 reads TGCGCCAGCAGCTTGGAGGGGTGGCACACTGAAGCTTTCTTT. J is TRBJ1-1 and V is TRBV5-1; TRBD1 might be the D (5 bases). The germline V gene encodes CDR1 SGHRS and CDR2 YFSETQ. Trimming took 0 bases from V and 3 from J, leaving 9 bases between them. CDR3 length: 14 residues.

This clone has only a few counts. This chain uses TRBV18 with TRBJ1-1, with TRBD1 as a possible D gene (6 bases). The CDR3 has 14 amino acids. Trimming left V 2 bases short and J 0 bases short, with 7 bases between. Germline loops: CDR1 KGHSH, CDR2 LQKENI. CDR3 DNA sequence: TGTGCCAGCTCACCAGACAGGATGAACACTGAAGCTTTCTTT. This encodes CASSPDRMNTEAFF.

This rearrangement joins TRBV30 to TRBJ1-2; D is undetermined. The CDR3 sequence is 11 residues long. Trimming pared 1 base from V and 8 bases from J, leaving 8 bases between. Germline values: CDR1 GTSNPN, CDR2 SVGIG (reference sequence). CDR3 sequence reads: CAWSAPVGYTF. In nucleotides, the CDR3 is TGTGCCTGGAGTGCCCCAGTCGGCTACACCTTC.

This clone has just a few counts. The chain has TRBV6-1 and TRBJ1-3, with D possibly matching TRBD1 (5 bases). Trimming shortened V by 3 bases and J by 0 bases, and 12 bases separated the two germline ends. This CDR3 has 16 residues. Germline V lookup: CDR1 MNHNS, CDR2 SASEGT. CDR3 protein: CASSETAKTSGNTIYF. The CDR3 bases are TGTGCCAGCAGTGAGACAGCGAAAACCTCTGGAAACACCATATATTTT.

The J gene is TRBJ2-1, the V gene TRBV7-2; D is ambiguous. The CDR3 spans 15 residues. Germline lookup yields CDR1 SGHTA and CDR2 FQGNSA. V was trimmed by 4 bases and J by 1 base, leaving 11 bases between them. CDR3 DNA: TGTGCCAGCAGCTCCGATCCGACGTCCTACAATGAGCAGTTCTTC. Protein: CASSSDPTSYNEQFF.

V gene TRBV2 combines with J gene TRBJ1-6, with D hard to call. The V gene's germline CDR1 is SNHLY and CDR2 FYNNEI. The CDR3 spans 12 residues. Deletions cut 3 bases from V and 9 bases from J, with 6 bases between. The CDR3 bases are TGTGCCAGCAGTGAGGTGTCTTCACCCCTCCACTTT. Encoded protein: CASSEVSSPLHF.

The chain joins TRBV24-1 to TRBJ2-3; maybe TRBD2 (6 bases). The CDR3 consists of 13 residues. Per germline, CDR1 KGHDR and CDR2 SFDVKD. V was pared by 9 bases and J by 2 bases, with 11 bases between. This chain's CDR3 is CATQRDFTDTQYF. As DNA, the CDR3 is TGTGCCACCCAACGGGACTTCACAGATACGCAGTATTTT.